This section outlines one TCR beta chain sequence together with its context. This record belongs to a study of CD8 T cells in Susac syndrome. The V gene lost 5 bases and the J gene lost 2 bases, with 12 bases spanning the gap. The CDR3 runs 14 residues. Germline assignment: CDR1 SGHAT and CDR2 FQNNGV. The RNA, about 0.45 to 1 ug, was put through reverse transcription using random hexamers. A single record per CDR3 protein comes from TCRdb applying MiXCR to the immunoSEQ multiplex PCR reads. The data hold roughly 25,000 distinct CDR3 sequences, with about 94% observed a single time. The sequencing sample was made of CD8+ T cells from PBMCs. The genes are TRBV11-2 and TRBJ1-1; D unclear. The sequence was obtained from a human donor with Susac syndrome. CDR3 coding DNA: TGTGCCAGCAGCGCCCTGAGGCCCAACACTGAAGCTTTCTTT. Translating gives CASSALRPNTEAFF.